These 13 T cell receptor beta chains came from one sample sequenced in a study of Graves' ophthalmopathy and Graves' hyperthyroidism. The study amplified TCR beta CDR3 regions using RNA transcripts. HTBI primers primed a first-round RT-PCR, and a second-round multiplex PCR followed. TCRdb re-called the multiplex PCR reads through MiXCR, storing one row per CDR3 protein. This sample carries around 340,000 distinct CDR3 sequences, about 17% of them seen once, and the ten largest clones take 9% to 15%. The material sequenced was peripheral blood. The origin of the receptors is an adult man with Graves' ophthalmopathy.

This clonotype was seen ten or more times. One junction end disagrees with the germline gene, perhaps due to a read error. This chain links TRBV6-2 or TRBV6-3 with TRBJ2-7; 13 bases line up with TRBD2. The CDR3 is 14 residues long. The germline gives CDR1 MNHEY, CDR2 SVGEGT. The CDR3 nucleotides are TGTGCCAGCAGTTACGGGACACTAGCGGGAGGGCCTAACTTC. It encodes CASSYGTLAGGPNF.

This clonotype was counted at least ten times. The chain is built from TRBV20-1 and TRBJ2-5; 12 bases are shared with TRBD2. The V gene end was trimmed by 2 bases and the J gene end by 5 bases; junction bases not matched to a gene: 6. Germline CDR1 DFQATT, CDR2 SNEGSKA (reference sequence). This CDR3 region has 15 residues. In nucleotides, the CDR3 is TGCAGTGCTAGAAGGCCTAGCGGGAGGGCGGAGACCCAGTACTTC. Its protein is CSARRPSGRAETQYF.

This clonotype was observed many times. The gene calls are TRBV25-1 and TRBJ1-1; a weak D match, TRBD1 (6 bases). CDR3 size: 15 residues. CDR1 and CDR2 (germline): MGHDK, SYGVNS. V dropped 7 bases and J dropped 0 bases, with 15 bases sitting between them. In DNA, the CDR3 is TGTGCCAGCAACCCTTCGACAGGACTGAACACTGAAGCTTTCTTT. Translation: CASNPSTGLNTEAFF.

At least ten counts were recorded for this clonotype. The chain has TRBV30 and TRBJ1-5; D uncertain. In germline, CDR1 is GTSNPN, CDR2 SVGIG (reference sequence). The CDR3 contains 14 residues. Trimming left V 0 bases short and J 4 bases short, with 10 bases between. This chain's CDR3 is CAWSVSRTNQPQHF. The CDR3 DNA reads TGTGCCTGGAGTGTCTCCAGGACGAATCAGCCCCAGCATTTT.

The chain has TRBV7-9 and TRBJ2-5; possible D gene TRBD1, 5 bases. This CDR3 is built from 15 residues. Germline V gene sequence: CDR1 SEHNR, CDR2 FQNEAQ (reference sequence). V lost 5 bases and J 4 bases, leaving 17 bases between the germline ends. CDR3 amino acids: CASSAQGLMGETQYF. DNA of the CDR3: TGTGCCAGCAGCGCTCAGGGCTTAATGGGAGAGACCCAGTACTTC. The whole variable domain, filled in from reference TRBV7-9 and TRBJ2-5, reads DTGVSQNPRHKITKRGQNVTFRCDPISEHNRLYWYRQTLGQGPEFLTYFQNEAQLEKSRLLSDRFSAERPKGSFSTLEIQRTEQGDSAMYLCASSAQGLMGETQYFGPGTRLLVL.

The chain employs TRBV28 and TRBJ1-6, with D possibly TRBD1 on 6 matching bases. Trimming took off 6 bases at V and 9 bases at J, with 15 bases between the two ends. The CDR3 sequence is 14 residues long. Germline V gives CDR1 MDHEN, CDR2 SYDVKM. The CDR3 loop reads CASSRTDQGSPLHF. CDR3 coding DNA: TGTGCCAGCAGCAGGACAGACCAGGGTTCACCCCTCCACTTT. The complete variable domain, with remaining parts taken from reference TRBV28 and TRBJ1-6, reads DVKVTQSSRYLVKRTGEKVFLECVQDMDHENMFWYRQDPGLGLRLIYFSYDVKMKEKGDIPEGYSVSREKKERFSLILESASTNQTSMYLCASSRTDQGSPLHFGNGTRLTVT.

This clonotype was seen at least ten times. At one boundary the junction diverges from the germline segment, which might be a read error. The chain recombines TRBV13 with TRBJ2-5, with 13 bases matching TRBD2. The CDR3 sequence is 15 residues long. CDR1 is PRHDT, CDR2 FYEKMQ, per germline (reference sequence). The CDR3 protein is CASSLGLAGVETQYF. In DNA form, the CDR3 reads TGTGCCAGCAGCCTAGGACTAGCGGGGGTGGAGACCCAGTACTTC.

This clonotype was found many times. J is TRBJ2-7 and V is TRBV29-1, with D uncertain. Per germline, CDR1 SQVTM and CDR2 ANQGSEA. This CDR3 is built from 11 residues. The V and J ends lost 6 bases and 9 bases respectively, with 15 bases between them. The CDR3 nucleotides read TGCAGCGTCCCCCGTGACGGTGGGCAGTACTTC. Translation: CSVPRDGGQYF.

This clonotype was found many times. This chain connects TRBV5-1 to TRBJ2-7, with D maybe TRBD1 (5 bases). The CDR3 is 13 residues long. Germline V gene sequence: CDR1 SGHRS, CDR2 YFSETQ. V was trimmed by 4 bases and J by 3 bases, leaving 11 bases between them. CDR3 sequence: CASSPGWGYEQYF. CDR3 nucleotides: TGCGCCAGCAGCCCAGGGTGGGGCTACGAGCAGTACTTC.

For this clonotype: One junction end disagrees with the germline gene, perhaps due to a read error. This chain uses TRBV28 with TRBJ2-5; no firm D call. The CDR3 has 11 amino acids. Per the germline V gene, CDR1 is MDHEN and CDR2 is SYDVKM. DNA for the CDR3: TGTGCGTGTGGGCTCCAACAGACCCAGTACTTC. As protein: CACGLQQTQYF.

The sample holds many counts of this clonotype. This CDR3 reads CASSYSMDKSYEQYF. CDR3 nucleotides: TGTGCCAGCAGTTACTCGATGGACAAATCCTACGAGCAGTACTTC. This sequence joins TRBV6-5 and TRBJ2-7, with D tentatively TRBD1 (5 bases). The CDR3 contains 15 residues. The ends were cut back, 0 bases at V and 1 base at J, with 10 bases in the middle. Germline-derived CDR1 and CDR2 are MNHEY and SVGAGI.

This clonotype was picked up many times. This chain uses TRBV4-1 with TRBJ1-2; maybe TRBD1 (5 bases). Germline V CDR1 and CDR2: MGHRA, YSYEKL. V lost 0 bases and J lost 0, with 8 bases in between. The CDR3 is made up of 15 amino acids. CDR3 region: CASSQEQVPNYGYTF. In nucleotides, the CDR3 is TGCGCCAGCAGCCAAGAACAGGTTCCTAACTATGGCTACACCTTC.

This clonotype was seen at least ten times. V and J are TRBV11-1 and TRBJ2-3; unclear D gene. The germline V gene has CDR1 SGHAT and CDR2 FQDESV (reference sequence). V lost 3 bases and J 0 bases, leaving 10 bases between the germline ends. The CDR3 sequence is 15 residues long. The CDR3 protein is CASSLMGSSTDTQYF. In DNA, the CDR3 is TGTGCCAGCAGCTTGATGGGAAGCAGCACAGATACGCAGTATTTT. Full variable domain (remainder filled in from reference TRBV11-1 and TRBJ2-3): EAEVAQSPRYKITEKSQAVAFWCDPISGHATLYWYRQILGQGPELLVQFQDESVVDDSQLPKDRFSAERLKGVDSTLKIQPAELGDSAMYLCASSLMGSSTDTQYFGPGTRLTVL.